This entry lists 21 T cell receptor beta chains sequenced from one sample in a study of T cells in Graves' hyperthyroidism and ophthalmopathy. Regions amplified from RNA transcripts were the TCR beta CDR3 regions. Initially, a first-round RT-PCR of the TCR CDR3 employed the HTBI primer set. From the multiplex PCR reads, TCRdb called clonotypes with MiXCR, one entry per CDR3 protein. The table shows 330,000 or so distinct CDR3 sequences, with roughly 19% occurring only once. Sequencing was done on a sample of blood. Every receptor here comes from a middle-aged man with Graves' ophthalmopathy.

A single count supports this clonotype. The chain has TRBV12-3 or TRBV12-4 and TRBJ1-2; the D is unclear. The CDR3 loop spans 13 amino acids. The ends were cut back, 5 bases at V and 8 bases at J, with 15 bases in the middle. This chain's CDR3 is CASSPVTRRGYTF. As DNA, the CDR3 is TGTGCCAGCAGTCCGGTTACCCGACGGGGCTACACCTTC.

The gene calls are TRBV13 and TRBJ2-7; 11 nucleotides align to TRBD2. CDR1 PRHDT and CDR2 FYEKMQ come from the germline V gene (reference sequence). The CDR3 extends over 14 amino acids. Unmatched junction bases numbered 4, after V lost 5 bases and J lost 4 bases. The CDR3 here is CASSDSGRGYEQYF. CDR3 nucleotides: TGTGCCAGCAGCGATAGCGGGAGGGGATACGAGCAGTACTTC.

The chain carries TRBV24-1 and TRBJ2-2; the match to TRBD2 covers 10 bases. Germline V gives CDR1 KGHDR, CDR2 SFDVKD. Unmatched junction bases numbered 6, after V lost 4 bases and J lost 2 bases. CDR3 length: 17 amino acids. The CDR3 coding sequence is TGTGCCACCAGTGACCGTAGCGGGAGGCTCAACACCGGGGAGCTGTTTTTT. Amino acids: CATSDRSGRLNTGELFF.

This clonotype was detected many times. The V gene is TRBV28, the J gene TRBJ1-2; no clear D. The ends were cut back, 3 bases at V and 7 bases at J, with 12 bases in the middle. The CDR3 consists of 13 residues. Germline CDR1 MDHEN, CDR2 SYDVKM. In DNA, the CDR3 is TGTGCCAGCAGTTTGGAACAGAGGCGTGGCTACACCTTC. It is translated as CASSLEQRRGYTF.

Turning to this clonotype: One junction end does not reproduce the germline sequence, and a read error may be involved. The chain joins TRBV6-2 or TRBV6-3 to TRBJ2-5; 15 bases are a match to TRBD2. The CDR3 totals 18 residues. Germline CDR1 and CDR2: MNHEY and SVGEGT. The CDR3 coding sequence is TGTGCCAGCAGTTACTCAATGAGGACTAGCGGGAGGGGAGGGACCCTGTACTTC. This gives the protein CASSYSMRTSGRGGTLYF.

This clonotype showed up many times. J is TRBJ2-7 and V is TRBV11-1; 7 bases align to TRBD2. In germline, CDR1 is SGHAT, CDR2 FQDESV (reference sequence). This CDR3 is built from 13 residues. Trimming cost V 5 bases and J 3 bases; bases outside gene matches: 4. CDR3 sequence: CASSHPGGYEQYF. CDR3 sequence (DNA): TGTGCCAGCAGCCACCCGGGGGGCTACGAGCAGTACTTC.

Many counts were recorded for this clonotype. J is TRBJ2-7 and V is TRBV20-1; 7 bases agree with TRBD2. Germline V gene lookup returns CDR1 DFQATT and CDR2 SNEGSKA (reference sequence). CDR3 length: 14 amino acids. After removal of 4 bases from V and 0 bases from J, the junction contained 6 bases not matched to a gene. In DNA, the CDR3 is TGCAGTGCTACGACTAGCCGTAACTCCTACGAGCAGTACTTC. Protein product: CSATTSRNSYEQYF.

This clonotype has only a few counts. The chain carries TRBV3-1 and TRBJ1-1; maybe TRBD1 (5 bases). Trimming took 0 bases from V and 5 from J, leaving 10 bases between them. The V gene's germline CDR1 is LGHDT and CDR2 YNNKEL (reference sequence). This CDR3 is 14 amino acids long. The CDR3 DNA follows: TGTGCCAGCAGCCAAGAGTACAGGCCTACTGAAGCTTTCTTT. Amino acids: CASSQEYRPTEAFF.

Only a few counts were recorded for this clonotype. The V and J genes are TRBV29-1 and TRBJ1-1; possibly TRBD1 for D (5 bases). The germline V and J ends were trimmed by 3 bases and 1 base, with 15 bases remaining between them. The CDR3 spans 15 residues. CDR1 and CDR2 (germline): SQVTM, ANQGSEA. The CDR3 nucleotides are TGCAGCGTTGATCAGGGCAGGTCTAAGAACACTGAAGCTTTCTTT. This gives the protein CSVDQGRSKNTEAFF.

This clonotype was found a few times. The chain recombines TRBV19 with TRBJ1-5; D remains ambiguous. Trimming pared 3 bases from V and 2 bases from J, leaving 8 bases between. Germline V gene lookup returns CDR1 LNHDA and CDR2 SQIVND (reference sequence). This CDR3 is built from 14 residues. The CDR3 nucleotides read TGTGCCAGTAGTATTGTCGCGGGCAATCAGCCCCAGCATTTT. The encoded protein is CASSIVAGNQPQHF.

The genes are TRBV9 and TRBJ1-1; 7 nucleotides align to TRBD1. Germline CDR1 and CDR2: SGDLS and YYNGEE. CDR3 length: 15 amino acids. Unmatched junction bases numbered 2, after V lost 0 bases and J lost 0 bases. In nucleotides, the CDR3 is TGTGCCAGCAGCGTAGGGGACAGTATGAACACTGAAGCTTTCTTT. This sequence encodes CASSVGDSMNTEAFF.

This clonotype showed up just a few times. The gene calls are TRBV9 and TRBJ2-7; D is possibly TRBD1 or TRBD2 (6 bases each). V was shortened by 3 bases and J by 6 bases, with 13 bases between the two germline ends. The length of the CDR3 is 13 residues. Per germline, CDR1 SGDLS and CDR2 YYNGEE. The CDR3 DNA reads as TGTGCCAGCAGCGCGGTGGAGGGGGGCGAGCAGTACTTC. Encoded protein: CASSAVEGGEQYF.

This sequence joins TRBV9 and TRBJ1-6; no reliable D call. V lost 1 base to trimming and J lost 10 bases, with 12 bases between them. This CDR3 has 14 amino acids. Germline assignment: CDR1 SGDLS and CDR2 YYNGEE. The CDR3 sequence: CASSVHPEGSPLHF. CDR3 nucleotide sequence: TGTGCCAGCAGCGTACACCCCGAAGGGTCACCCCTCCACTTT.

This clonotype has at least ten counts. The chain has TRBV28 and TRBJ2-1; D possibly corresponds to TRBD2 (6 bases). Germline V CDR1 and CDR2: MDHEN, SYDVKM. The V gene lost 4 bases and the J gene lost 3 bases, with 10 bases spanning the gap. CDR3 length equals 14 residues. The CDR3 DNA sequence: TGTGCCAGCAGTTATAGCGGTAGCTACAATGAGCAGTTCTTC. Protein sequence: CASSYSGSYNEQFF.

This chain connects TRBV29-1 to TRBJ2-5; 7 bases fit TRBD1. In germline, CDR1 is SQVTM, CDR2 ANQGSEA. V trimming: 5 bases; J trimming: 1 base; junction bases outside the gene matches: 4. This CDR3 region has 13 residues. The CDR3 DNA reads as TGCAGCGTTCCTGGGACAGCCCAAGAGACCCAGTACTTC. Translated, it gives CSVPGTAQETQYF. Supplemented by reference TRBV29-1 and TRBJ2-5, the full variable domain reads SAVISQKPSRDICQRGTSLTIQCQVDSQVTMMFWYRQQPGQSLTLIATANQGSEATYESGFVIDKFPISRPNLTFSTLTVSNMSPEDSSIYLCSVPGTAQETQYFGPGTRLLVL.

This clonotype came up many times. V and J are TRBV5-1 and TRBJ1-4; D unresolved. CDR1 and CDR2 (germline): SGHRS, YFSETQ. The CDR3 extends over 14 amino acids. Trimming stripped 4 bases from V and 5 bases from J, with 12 bases between. The CDR3: CASSVEADNEKLFF. DNA for the CDR3: TGCGCCAGCAGCGTCGAGGCGGACAATGAAAAACTGTTTTTT.

Comments on this clonotype: Compared with germline, one end of the junction differs, possibly owing to a read error. The chain carries TRBV7-7 and TRBJ2-7, with D unresolved. CDR1 is SSHAT, CDR2 FNYEAQ, per germline (reference sequence). The CDR3 consists of 10 residues. The CDR3 loop reads CASSLIEQYF. Here the CDR3 DNA reads TGTGCTAGCAGCTTAATCGAGCAGTACTTC.

The chain links TRBV20-1 to TRBJ1-2; D unclear. The germline V gene has CDR1 DFQATT and CDR2 SNEGSKA (reference sequence). The CDR3 sequence is 13 residues long. V lost 2 bases to trimming and J lost 4 bases, with 11 bases between them. The CDR3 DNA follows: TGCAGTGCTAGAAGGGCGGACCTCTATGGCTACACCTTC. Protein product: CSARRADLYGYTF.

This clonotype has a count of ten or more. The V call is TRBV24-1, the J call TRBJ2-7, with TRBD2 as a possible D gene (6 bases). The CDR3 runs to 15 residues. Deletions cut 6 bases from V and 0 bases from J, with 14 bases between. Germline V CDR1 and CDR2: KGHDR, SFDVKD. In DNA form, the CDR3 reads TGTGCCACCAGTCCGGGCGGGATTCGCTCCTACGAGCAGTACTTC. Residues: CATSPGGIRSYEQYF.

Remarks on this clonotype: A read error may explain this, as a much larger clone is one base away. V gene TRBV7-2 combines with J gene TRBJ1-1; TRBD1 is a possible D gene (6 bases). Germline assignment: CDR1 SGHTA and CDR2 FQGNSA. The CDR3 length is 13 residues. The CDR3 nucleotides are TGTGCCAGCAGCGTCGGCGGGGGCACTAAAGCTTTCTTT. Its translation: CASSVGGGTKAFF. The full variable domain, rest sourced from reference TRBV7-2 and TRBJ1-1, is GAGVSQSPSNKVTEKGKDVELRCDPISGHTALYWYRQSLGQGLEFLIYFQGNSAPDKSGLPSDRFSAERTGGSVSTLTIQRTQQEDSAVYLCASSVGGGTKAFFGQGTRLTVV.

This clonotype was counted at least ten times. The chain couples TRBV30 to TRBJ2-4, with D maybe TRBD1 (6 bases). Trimming left V 8 bases short and J 8 bases short, with 13 bases between. Per the germline V gene, CDR1 is GTSNPN and CDR2 is SVGIG (reference sequence). This CDR3 contains 11 residues. The CDR3 DNA follows: TGTGCCGGCGGTGGGGGCGACATTCAGTACTTC. Amino acid sequence: CAGGGGDIQYF.